The table lists the clone carrying this T cell receptor (beta chain) with many counts. Its antigen is still unknown. V shed 3 bases and J shed 0 bases, with 15 bases lying between them. Germline V gene sequence: CDR1 MNHEY, CDR2 SMNVEV (reference sequence). This CDR3 has 16 amino acids. This specimen comes from a study of T cells in Graves' hyperthyroidism and ophthalmopathy. When ophthalmopathy did not progress within 18 months, Graves' hyperthyroidism was considered stable. The patients, who ranged from 18 to 65 in age, presented with newly diagnosed hyperthyroidism lasting under 2 months. Exclusion of patients followed from uncontrolled infection, other autoimmune disease, pregnancy or lactation. Overall study findings and caveats: Most thyroid-expanded clonotypes above 0.001 were also found in blood.

Amplification yielded TCR beta CDR3 regions, with RNA transcripts as the source. Primed by the HTBI set, a first-round RT-PCR was run on the TCR CDR3. TCRdb itself ran the multiplex PCR reads through MiXCR, one entry per CDR3 protein. Of approximately 600,000 distinct CDR3 sequences listed, roughly 16% were seen once; the top ten hold 3.8%. This rearrangement joins TRBV27 to TRBJ2-7; D is possibly TRBD1 or TRBD2 (6 bases each). The sample comprised blood. The TCR comes from a woman between 25 and 40 years old with Graves' hyperthyroidism. CDR3 DNA: TGTGCCAGCAGTTTTGGGGGGCCCAGGGACTCCTACGAGCAGTACTTC. This encodes CASSFGGPRDSYEQYF.